One sample yielded the 27 T cell receptor beta chains listed below, sequenced in a study of cytomegalovirus exposure and HLA in healthy donors. In the PCR, 60 Vbeta and 13 Jbeta primers were used. Measured with immunoSEQ multiplex PCR; TCRdb has only the in-frame clones, and not every one. The sample lists about 130,000 clones; roughly 72% were seen once. What was sequenced was PBMCs. The receptors shown here come from a woman aged 50 to 65 in good health and CMV-seronegative.

The chain uses TRBV4-3 and TRBJ1-1, with D tentatively TRBD1 (6 bases). CDR1 is LGHNA and CDR2 is YSLEER in the germline V gene. V was shortened by 0 bases and J by 4 bases, with 21 bases between the two germline ends. The CDR3 runs to 18 residues. In DNA form, the CDR3 reads TGCGCCAGCAGCCAAGATCTAGGGGGGGGCGCGGCGGGCACTGAAGCTTTCTTT. Encoded protein: CASSQDLGGGAAGTEAFF.

This clone was found a few times. The rearrangement links TRBV6-6 to TRBJ2-1; perhaps TRBD2 as D (7 bases). The CDR3 is 15 amino acids. Deletions cut 6 bases from V and 7 bases from J, with 19 bases between. Germline assignment: CDR1 MNHNY and CDR2 SVGAGI (reference sequence). In DNA form, the CDR3 reads TGTGCCAGCAGCCCAGACGGAGGGGGAGGGAATGAGCAGTTCTTC. Protein: CASSPDGGGGNEQFF.

The V gene is TRBV4-3, the J gene TRBJ2-2; possible D gene TRBD2, 6 bases. V lost 8 bases, J lost 7 bases, and 14 bases lay in between. CDR1 and CDR2 (germline): LGHNA, YSLEER. The CDR3 is 13 residues long. CDR3 residues: CASCGIFGGELFF. The CDR3 nucleotides read TGCGCCAGCTGCGGGATTTTCGGCGGGGAGCTGTTTTTT.

The chain is built from TRBV9 and TRBJ1-1, with TRBD1 as a possible D gene (6 bases). V shed 4 bases and J shed 1 base, with 14 bases lying between them. Germline assignment: CDR1 SGDLS and CDR2 YYNGEE. The CDR3 is 15 amino acids. The CDR3 here is CASSLTGTRNTEAFF. Written as DNA, the CDR3 is TGTGCCAGCAGCCTCACAGGGACACGGAACACTGAAGCTTTCTTT.

With respect to this clone: One junction end disagrees with the germline gene, perhaps due to a read error. The chain uses TRBV6-5 and TRBJ1-5, with a weak D call TRBD1 (6 bases). The germline gives CDR1 MNHEY, CDR2 SVGAGI. This CDR3 contains 14 residues. The chain's CDR3 is CASGRDTGYQPQNF. The CDR3 DNA reads as TGTGCCAGTGGCCGGGACACAGGCTATCAGCCCCAGAATTTT.

This chain uses TRBV5-1 with TRBJ1-5; weak D call: TRBD1 (6 bases). CDR3 length: 19 amino acids. The germline V gene encodes CDR1 SGHRS and CDR2 YFSETQ. Trimming pared 2 bases from V and 0 bases from J, leaving 21 bases between. The CDR3 region is CASSFLRTVQSYSNQPQHF. In DNA form, the CDR3 reads TGCGCCAGCAGCTTCCTTAGGACAGTCCAAAGTTATAGCAATCAGCCCCAGCATTTT.

CDR3 amino acids: CASSFNRDTEAFF. CDR3 in DNA: TGTGCCAGCAGTTTTAACAGGGACACTGAAGCTTTCTTT. The chain carries TRBV27 and TRBJ1-1; possibly TRBD1 for D (6 bases). Germline values: CDR1 MNHEY, CDR2 SMNVEV (reference sequence). Trimming removed 3 bases from V and 3 bases from J, with 8 bases in between. The CDR3 is made up of 13 amino acids.

The chain couples TRBV30 to TRBJ1-1; no clear D. V lost 4 bases and J lost 1, with 16 bases in between. CDR3 length equals 15 residues. CDR1 is GTSNPN, CDR2 SVGIG, per germline (reference sequence). The CDR3 bases are TGTGCCTGGACCTCACTCGGAGGGAGGAACACTGAAGCTTTCTTT. Translating it yields CAWTSLGGRNTEAFF.

Worth noting for this clone: The junction and the germline gene differ at one end; a read error may be behind it. The V call is TRBV11-2, the J call TRBJ1-4, with 8 bases matching TRBD1. Germline V gene sequence: CDR1 SGHAT, CDR2 FQNNGV. The CDR3 is 12 residues long. The CDR3 protein is CASSLARGRGPF. CDR3 nucleotides: TGTGCCAGCAGCTTAGCCCGGGGCAGGGGGCCCTTT.

The V and J genes are TRBV7-2 and TRBJ1-5; 7 bases are shared with TRBD1. The CDR3 totals 17 residues. Germline CDR1 reads SGHTA; CDR2 reads FQGNSA. V gave up 1 base and J gave up 3 bases; unmatched junction bases: 9. CDR3 amino acids: CASSLGPPGQFNQPQHF. CDR3 DNA sequence: TGTGCCAGCAGCTTAGGGCCCCCGGGACAGTTCAATCAGCCCCAGCATTTT.

The chain couples TRBV7-2 to TRBJ2-3, with 12 bases aligning to TRBD2. CDR1 SGHTA and CDR2 FQGNSA come from the germline V gene. This CDR3 has 15 residues. The trim removed 7 bases at V and 4 bases at J, leaving 6 bases unmatched. This CDR3 is CASNLAGGPSDTQYF. Here the CDR3 DNA reads TGTGCCAGCAACCTAGCGGGAGGGCCCTCAGATACGCAGTATTTT.

The chain joins TRBV2 to TRBJ2-5; D is possibly TRBD2 (7 bases). CDR3 size: 15 residues. Between the trimmed V and J ends, which lost 7 bases and 1 base, there was a span of 16 bases. From germline, CDR1 is SNHLY and CDR2 FYNNEI. The DNA of the CDR3 is TGTGCCAGCATTCGGAGGGGGGGGCCCCAAGAGACCCAGTACTTC. The encoded protein is CASIRRGGPQETQYF.

This clone was recorded once. The chain links TRBV19 to TRBJ1-2; D is uncertain. The CDR3 has 13 residues. Germline V gives CDR1 LNHDA, CDR2 SQIVND (reference sequence). Trimming removed 3 bases at V and 1 base at J, with 6 bases between. The chain's CDR3 is CASSMGLNYGYTF. CDR3 bases: TGTGCCAGTAGTATGGGCCTTAACTATGGCTACACCTTC.

This chain uses TRBV6-4 with TRBJ2-1; 8 nucleotides match TRBD2. CDR1 and CDR2 (germline): MRHNA, SNTAGT. This CDR3 has 14 amino acids. Trimming at V came to 3 bases and at J to 8 bases, leaving 6 bases not matched to a gene. The CDR3: CASSDLAGRYEQFF. The CDR3 DNA sequence: TGTGCCAGCAGTGATCTAGCGGGTAGGTATGAGCAGTTCTTC.

The V and J genes are TRBV5-1 and TRBJ2-7; 12 bases map to TRBD2. The V gene's germline CDR1 is SGHRS and CDR2 YFSETQ. The CDR3 consists of 15 residues. V gave up 2 bases and J gave up 5 bases; unmatched junction bases: 5. The CDR3 loop is CASSLPLAGGHEQYF. As DNA, the CDR3 is TGCGCCAGCAGCTTACCACTAGCGGGAGGTCACGAGCAGTACTTC. Full variable domain (remainder filled in from reference TRBV5-1 and TRBJ2-7): KAGVTQTPRYLIKTRGQQVTLSCSPISGHRSVSWYQQTPGQGLQFLFEYFSETQRNKGNFPGRFSGRQFSNSRSEMNVSTLELGDSALYLCASSLPLAGGHEQYFGPGTRLTVT.

The gene calls are TRBV4-1 and TRBJ1-1; TRBD1 agrees at 7 bases. The J segment lost 4 bases and the V segment lost 6 bases, leaving 14 bases of the junction unmatched. The CDR3 totals 16 residues. From germline, CDR1 is MGHRA and CDR2 YSYEKL. The CDR3 DNA sequence: TGCGCCAGCAGATACCGGGACAGCTCGGGGGTCACTGAAGCTTTCTTT. Its translation: CASRYRDSSGVTEAFF.

This clone was seen a handful of times. The V gene is TRBV5-1, the J gene TRBJ2-7, with TRBD1 matching 7 bases. The CDR3 runs 15 residues. V lost 4 bases to trimming and J lost 8 bases; unmatched junction nucleotides: 15. From germline, CDR1 is SGHRS and CDR2 YFSETQ. DNA for the CDR3: TGCGCCAGCAGCGGAGAACTGACAGGGTGGGATAAGCAGTACTTC. It specifies CASSGELTGWDKQYF.

The chain's CDR3 is CASSPRTGLSYEQYF. The CDR3, as DNA: TGTGCCAGCAGTCCTAGGACAGGGCTCTCCTACGAGCAGTACTTC. J is TRBJ2-7 and V is TRBV27; 8 bases align to TRBD1. Looked up from germline, CDR1 is MNHEY and CDR2 is SMNVEV (reference sequence). The CDR3 covers 15 residues. Germline trimming cut 5 bases from V and 0 bases from J; bases unmatched to any gene: 6.

The chain carries TRBV10-2 and TRBJ2-5; 10 bases fit TRBD1. The V gene's germline CDR1 is WSHSY and CDR2 SAAADI. The CDR3 consists of 15 residues. Trimming cost V 3 bases and J 4 bases; bases outside gene matches: 5. CDR3 nucleotide sequence: TGCGCCAGCAGTGACCCGGGACAGGGGCCAGAGACCCAGTACTTC. Its protein is CASSDPGQGPETQYF.

The V and J genes are TRBV5-1 and TRBJ2-5, with TRBD1 matching over 9 bases. Germline CDR1 is SGHRS and CDR2 is YFSETQ. V shed 1 base, J shed 4 bases, and the junction held 8 bases outside the gene matches. The CDR3 runs 16 residues. The CDR3 DNA sequence: TGCGCCAGCAGCTTGAACCGGGACAGGGAGTTAGAGACCCAGTACTTC. The encoded protein is CASSLNRDRELETQYF.

The V gene is TRBV19, the J gene TRBJ1-2; tentatively, D is TRBD1 (6 bases). The V end lost 5 bases, the J end lost 5 bases, and 12 bases lay between the germline ends. Germline V gene lookup returns CDR1 LNHDA and CDR2 SQIVND (reference sequence). CDR3 size: 13 residues. CDR3 sequence: CASSSTGSYGYTF. The CDR3 DNA reads TGTGCCAGTAGTTCGACAGGCAGTTATGGCTACACCTTC. The full variable domain, completed using reference TRBV19 and TRBJ1-2, is DGGITQSPKYLFRKEGQNVTLSCEQNLNHDAMYWYRQDPGQGLRLIYYSQIVNDFQKGDIAEGYSVSREKKESFPLTVTSAQKNPTAFYLCASSSTGSYGYTFGSGTRLTVV.

This clone has just one count. Other DNA sequences within the sample encode an identical CDR3. This chain uses TRBV7-3 with TRBJ2-7, with 9 bases lining up with TRBD1. The CDR3 consists of 13 residues. The germline V gene encodes CDR1 SGHTA and CDR2 FQGTGA. Unmatched junction bases numbered 2, after V lost 5 bases and J lost 3 bases. The CDR3 nucleotides read TGTGCCAGCAGCCCGGGACAGGGCTACGAGCAGTACTTC. This translates into CASSPGQGYEQYF.

The CDR3 reads CASSWASGTYEQYF. In DNA form, the CDR3 reads TGTGCCAGTAGTTGGGCTAGCGGGACCTACGAGCAGTACTTC. The gene calls are TRBV19 and TRBJ2-7; 9 bases map to TRBD2. Unmatched junction bases numbered 4, after V lost 5 bases and J lost 2 bases. Germline V gene data show CDR1 as LNHDA and CDR2 as SQIVND (reference sequence). This CDR3 has 14 amino acids.

The chain links TRBV6-5 to TRBJ1-1; 10 nucleotides align to TRBD1. The CDR3 contains 15 residues. Germline V lookup: CDR1 MNHEY, CDR2 SVGAGI. Trimming took 5 bases from V and 10 from J; bases not matched to a gene: 13. CDR3 protein: CASSPTGQGSGAAFF. As DNA, the CDR3 is TGTGCCAGCAGTCCCACGGGACAGGGGTCCGGTGCAGCTTTCTTT.

The chain joins TRBV19 to TRBJ1-1; 7 bases align to TRBD1. Per germline, CDR1 LNHDA and CDR2 SQIVND (reference sequence). The CDR3 has 17 amino acids. Unmatched junction bases numbered 11, after V lost 4 bases and J lost 0 bases. DNA for the CDR3: TGTGCCAGTAGTACCCCAGGGGGAAGGGGAATGAACACTGAAGCTTTCTTT. It specifies CASSTPGGRGMNTEAFF.

This rearrangement joins TRBV28 to TRBJ1-4, with D hard to call. Germline V gives CDR1 MDHEN, CDR2 SYDVKM. This CDR3 comprises 15 residues. V lost 7 bases to trimming and J lost 0 bases, with 12 bases between them. This chain's CDR3 is CASNRKETTNEKLFF. CDR3 bases: TGTGCCAGCAATCGAAAGGAGACAACTAATGAAAAACTGTTTTTT. The variable domain in full, completed from reference TRBV28 and TRBJ1-4, reads DVKVTQSSRYLVKRTGEKVFLECVQDMDHENMFWYRQDPGLGLRLIYFSYDVKMKEKGDIPEGYSVSREKKERFSLILESASTNQTSMYLCASNRKETTNEKLFFGSGTQLSVL.

This sequence joins TRBV27 and TRBJ1-5; 7 nucleotides align to TRBD1. CDR1 and CDR2 (germline): MNHEY, SMNVEV (reference sequence). With 6 bases clipped from V and 1 base from J, the junction kept 9 bases outside the gene matches. The CDR3 runs to 16 residues. The CDR3 loop reads CASSRSGTVSNQPQHF. The CDR3 DNA sequence: TGTGCCAGCAGCAGATCTGGGACAGTGAGCAATCAGCCCCAGCATTTT.